This section outlines one T cell receptor beta chain sequence together with its context. No antigen is known for it. The record originates from a study of cytomegalovirus exposure and HLA in healthy donors. Study-wide results and limits: A later analysis revealed that TCR association rates differed between HLA loci, peaking at DRB1 and bottoming out at HLA-C. The investigators catalogued under 200 TCR beta chains as cytomegalovirus-associated.

The germline V and J ends were trimmed by 5 bases and 1 base, with 17 bases remaining between them. CDR3 length: 17 residues. Donors showed nominal health when sampled, although they likely had unrecorded immune exposures. In the PCR, 60 Vbeta and 13 Jbeta primers were used. TCRdb's copy holds only in-frame clones and misses some; the assay was immunoSEQ multiplex PCR. The listing records about 130,000 clones. The TCR originated in a middle-aged woman in good health and CMV-seropositive. The chain employs TRBV6-7 and TRBJ2-2; D perhaps matches TRBD1 (5 bases). TRBV6-7 is annotated as an ORF whose role is uncertain. The sequenced sample consisted of PBMCs. The CDR3 coding sequence is TGTGCCAGCAGTCGTTACTTAGGGGCTCTGAACACCGGGGAGCTGTTTTTT. This encodes CASSRYLGALNTGELFF.